These 24 T cell receptor beta chains share one sample of origin, sequenced in a study of blood T cell repertoires in COVID-19. Profiled with immunoSEQ multiplex PCR; TCRdb holds only in-frame clones, not every one. The data contain 250,000 to 350,000 clones, 85% of them singletons. Input material: peripheral blood. These receptors were taken from a woman between 45 and 65 years old with active or convalescent COVID-19.

The chain carries TRBV9 and TRBJ2-7; D is perhaps TRBD1 (6 bases). CDR1 and CDR2 (germline): SGDLS, YYNGEE. V was cut by 0 bases and J by 7 bases, with 23 bases left in between. CDR3 size: 17 residues. The CDR3, as DNA: TGTGCCAGCAGCGTAGCCTCTATGAGGGGCTTCCAGGGGGAGCAGTACTTC. Translated, it gives CASSVASMRGFQGEQYF.

This clone came up a few times. V is TRBV11-3 and J is TRBJ1-2, with unresolved D. The CDR3 sequence is 13 residues long. The V gene's germline CDR1 is SGHNT and CDR2 YENEEA. The V and J ends lost 7 bases and 4 bases respectively, with 13 bases between them. CDR3 nucleotides: TGTGCCAGCACCGTAGTATATTCCTATGGCTACACCTTC. Protein product: CASTVVYSYGYTF.

CDR3 sequence (DNA): TGCGCCAGCAGCCCAGGACTAGCGGGAGAGACGAATGAGCAGTTCTTC. Protein: CASSPGLAGETNEQFF. This chain links TRBV4-1 with TRBJ2-1; 13 nucleotides agree with TRBD2. CDR3 length: 16 amino acids. Germline CDR1 and CDR2: MGHRA and YSYEKL. V trimming: 4 bases; J trimming: 7 bases; junction bases outside the gene matches: 7.

V and J are TRBV18 and TRBJ1-2; 8 bases are a match to TRBD1. Germline V gene sequence: CDR1 KGHSH, CDR2 LQKENI. V was pared by 8 bases and J by 4 bases, with 12 bases of the junction left unmatched. This CDR3 is 15 amino acids long. CDR3 DNA sequence: TGTGCCAGCACCCCGACAGGGGTAACGGCCTATGGCTACACCTTC. Encoded protein: CASTPTGVTAYGYTF.

V usage is TRBV28 and J usage is TRBJ2-1; no definite D call. The CDR3 has 12 residues. V lost 2 bases to trimming and J lost 5 bases, with 4 bases between them. Germline-derived CDR1 and CDR2 are MDHEN and SYDVKM. The CDR3 spells CASSLGHNEQFF. Written as DNA, the CDR3 is TGTGCCAGCAGTTTAGGGCACAATGAGCAGTTCTTC.

The rearrangement joins TRBV5-1 to TRBJ2-7; possibly TRBD1 for D (5 bases). The CDR3 contains 14 residues. The ends were cut back, 3 bases at V and 2 bases at J, with 12 bases in the middle. Germline lookup yields CDR1 SGHRS and CDR2 YFSETQ. The CDR3 here is CASSWAGFTYEQYF. CDR3 nucleotides: TGCGCCAGCAGCTGGGCAGGGTTCACCTACGAGCAGTACTTC.

The chain links TRBV7-8 to TRBJ1-2, with no clear D. Germline values: CDR1 SGHVS, CDR2 FQNEAQ. This CDR3 contains 14 residues. V was trimmed by 5 bases and J by 4 bases, leaving 14 bases between them. The chain's CDR3 is CASSHDGSGYGYTF. DNA of the CDR3: TGTGCCAGCAGCCACGACGGAAGCGGCTATGGCTACACCTTC.

A few counts support this clone. The genes are TRBV6-4 and TRBJ2-1, with D unclear. The CDR3 consists of 15 residues. V was pared by 0 bases and J by 2 bases, with 8 bases between. The germline V gene encodes CDR1 MRHNA and CDR2 SNTAGT. As DNA, the CDR3 is TGTGCCAGCAGTGACTCGCTAGGTCCCTACAATGAGCAGTTCTTC. It encodes CASSDSLGPYNEQFF.

The chain recombines TRBV2 with TRBJ1-6; tentatively, D is TRBD1 (6 bases). Germline-derived CDR1 and CDR2 are SNHLY and FYNNEI. Trimming left V 6 bases short and J 6 bases short, with 12 bases between. The CDR3 runs to 14 residues. CDR3 nucleotides: TGTGCCAGCAGAGCACAGGGTATTAATTCACCCCTCCACTTT. Its protein is CASRAQGINSPLHF.

The chain is built from TRBV28 and TRBJ2-3; D unclear. Trimming removed 5 bases from V and 4 bases from J, with 16 bases in between. The CDR3 covers 15 residues. Germline-derived CDR1 and CDR2 are MDHEN and SYDVKM. CDR3 sequence (DNA): TGTGCCAGCAGTCCAAACGGCGGTGGCGCAGATACGCAGTATTTT. Its protein product is CASSPNGGGADTQYF.

V is TRBV5-5 and J is TRBJ2-3; TRBD2 matches 13 bases. The CDR3 sequence is 16 residues long. Germline lookup yields CDR1 SGHKS and CDR2 YYEKEE (reference sequence). The V and J ends lost 4 bases and 2 bases, in that order; junction bases with no gene match: 4. The CDR3 is CASSVGLAGSTDTQYF. As DNA, the CDR3 is TGTGCCAGCAGCGTGGGACTAGCGGGATCCACAGATACGCAGTATTTT.

The chain couples TRBV5-4 to TRBJ1-1, with TRBD1 as a possible D gene (5 bases). Germline CDR1 SGHNT, CDR2 YYREEE (reference sequence). Between the trimmed V and J ends, which lost 3 bases and 0 bases, there was a span of 9 bases. This CDR3 has 14 amino acids. For the CDR3, the DNA is TGTGCCAGCAGCTGGGGGGGATTGAACACTGAAGCTTTCTTT. Its translation is CASSWGGLNTEAFF.

The V call is TRBV7-2, the J call TRBJ2-5; TRBD2 matches at 7 bases. CDR3 length equals 14 residues. Germline lookup yields CDR1 SGHTA and CDR2 FQGNSA. The junction had 1 base not matched to a gene; V was cut back by 1 base and J by 2 bases. The CDR3 reads CASSLGGGQETQYF. CDR3 nucleotide sequence: TGTGCCAGCAGCTTAGGGGGAGGGCAAGAGACCCAGTACTTC.

The chain carries TRBV7-2 and TRBJ1-5, with 7 bases identical to TRBD1. V shed 3 bases, J shed 2 bases, and the junction held 7 bases outside the gene matches. Germline assignment: CDR1 SGHTA and CDR2 FQGNSA. The CDR3 contains 16 residues. The CDR3 DNA is TGTGCCAGCAGCTTGATAGGGGGCTTGGGCAATCAGCCCCAGCATTTT. Its translation is CASSLIGGLGNQPQHF.

With respect to this clone: One junction end disagrees with the germline gene, perhaps due to a read error. The genes are TRBV7-9 and TRBJ1-4; 7 bases are a match to TRBD1. The CDR3 is made up of 18 amino acids. Germline lookup yields CDR1 SEHNR and CDR2 FQNEAQ (reference sequence). CDR3: CASSLAATDRATNEKLFF. DNA of the CDR3: TGTGCCAGCAGCCTAGCAGCGACCGACAGGGCAACTAATGAAAAACTGTTTTTT.

The chain has TRBV7-2 and TRBJ1-1; possibly TRBD1 for D (5 bases). The CDR3 has 13 amino acids. Trimming removed 4 bases at V and 11 bases at J, with 17 bases between. From germline, CDR1 is SGHTA and CDR2 FQGNSA. The CDR3 sequence: CASSSGRGTNAFF. The CDR3 DNA reads TGTGCCAGCAGCTCAGGCCGGGGGACTAACGCTTTCTTT.

In nucleotides, the CDR3 is TGCGCCAGCAGAAGAGAAGGGGGTAATGAAAAACTGTTTTTT. It specifies CASRREGGNEKLFF. The rearrangement links TRBV5-1 to TRBJ1-4, with D possibly being TRBD1 (6 bases). CDR1 is SGHRS and CDR2 is YFSETQ in the germline V gene. The CDR3 loop spans 14 amino acids. The V end lost 5 bases, the J end lost 4 bases, and 12 bases lay between the germline ends.

This rearrangement joins TRBV5-1 to TRBJ1-5, with 7 positions matching TRBD1. The CDR3 spans 14 residues. Germline loops: CDR1 SGHRS, CDR2 YFSETQ. Losses at the gene ends were 4 bases for V and 2 bases for J; bases not matched to a gene: 3. CDR3 DNA sequence: TGCGCCAGCAGCATCGGGACAGGCAATCAGCCCCAGCATTTT. Translation: CASSIGTGNQPQHF.

The chain has TRBV6-5 and TRBJ2-1; D remains ambiguous. This CDR3 comprises 16 residues. Germline CDR1 is MNHEY and CDR2 is SVGAGI. With 4 bases removed from V and 5 bases from J, the gap between germline ends came to 18 bases. The CDR3 nucleotides read TGTGCCAGCAGTTTATCGAGGCCCCCCGTTGACAATGAGCAGTTCTTC. Amino acid sequence: CASSLSRPPVDNEQFF.

V is TRBV5-4 and J is TRBJ1-6; D is unresolved. V dropped 0 bases and J dropped 5 bases, with 6 bases sitting between them. CDR1 is SGHNT and CDR2 is YYREEE in the germline V gene (reference sequence). The CDR3 covers 14 residues. For the CDR3, the DNA is TGTGCCAGCAGCTTGGGTCTTGATAATTCACCCCTCCACTTT. This encodes CASSLGLDNSPLHF. The whole variable domain, filled in from reference TRBV5-4 and TRBJ1-6, reads ETGVTQSPTHLIKTRGQQVTLRCSSQSGHNTVSWYQQALGQGPQFIFQYYREEENGRGNFPPRFSGLQFPNYSSELNVNALELDDSALYLCASSLGLDNSPLHFGNGTRLTVT.

This chain uses TRBV15 with TRBJ1-4, with TRBD1 as a possible D gene (6 bases). This CDR3 has 16 residues. Germline loops: CDR1 LNHNV, CDR2 YYDKDF (reference sequence). The germline V and J ends were trimmed by 5 bases and 0 bases, with 13 bases remaining between them. CDR3 loop: CATSGPRTATNEKLFF. The DNA for the CDR3 is TGTGCCACCAGCGGTCCGAGGACAGCAACTAATGAAAAACTGTTTTTT.

The V and J genes are TRBV2 and TRBJ1-1; D is ambiguous. The germline CDR1 and CDR2 sequences are SNHLY and FYNNEI. This CDR3 contains 13 residues. V was pared by 2 bases and J by 1 base, with 5 bases between. DNA of the CDR3: TGTGCCAGCAGTGAACCCAGGAACACTGAAGCTTTCTTT. It specifies CASSEPRNTEAFF.

The chain employs TRBV5-1 and TRBJ2-2, with D tentatively TRBD2 (5 bases). The CDR3 length is 16 residues. V was trimmed by 2 bases and J by 0 bases, leaving 11 bases between them. Germline V gene sequence: CDR1 SGHRS, CDR2 YFSETQ. The CDR3 coding sequence is TGCGCCAGCAGCTTTTCCGTAGCGACGAACACCGGGGAGCTGTTTTTT. Translation: CASSFSVATNTGELFF.

Here the CDR3 reads CASSLHRSGQPQHF. As DNA, the CDR3 is TGTGCCAGCAGCCTACATCGCTCGGGGCAGCCCCAGCATTTT. J is TRBJ1-5 and V is TRBV28; no clear D. V was cut by 6 bases and J by 7 bases, with 16 bases left in between. This CDR3 is built from 14 residues. From germline, CDR1 is MDHEN and CDR2 SYDVKM.